This T cell receptor (beta chain) was identified during a study of T cell repertoires in cytomegalovirus infection. Overall study context: In public TCR beta signatures, there were indications of both CMV infection and matching HLA type.

TCRdb ran MiXCR on the reads and lists one entry per CDR3 protein. The table lists over 300,000 distinct CDR3 sequences, 9% to 9.5% of them singletons. This CDR3 is built from 16 residues. Germline loops: CDR1 MNHEY, CDR2 SVGEGT. Trimming removed 5 bases from V and 0 bases from J, with 15 bases in between. Notes on the study in general: Totalled public TCR beta family frequency picked out people who carried CMV plus the relevant HLA. Predominance within the ex vivo response was attributable to HLA-C-restricted CMV-specific TCR beta clonotypes.

As for this clonotype: Its antigen is undetermined.

The receptor comes from a human donor in good health (CMV status not recorded). Some clones in this sample may be carry-over from other donors' samples. The specimen sequenced was PBMCs. The chain links TRBV6-2 or TRBV6-3 to TRBJ2-3; the D gene is possibly TRBD2 (5 bases). CDR3 coding DNA: TGTGCCAGCAGTAACATCGGGGTTCCTAGCACAGATACGCAGTATTTT. This translates into CASSNIGVPSTDTQYF.